The subject of this entry is one T cell receptor (beta chain). Its antigen is still unknown. The data stem from a study of identical twins. General study points: Beta clonotypes that were abundant in cord blood contained fewer insertions, a pattern absent from memory repertoires. Modelling approaches yielded underestimates of out-of-frame TCR alpha sharing between monozygotic twins.

The CDR3 length is 16 residues. CDR1 and CDR2 from the germline V gene are MDHEN and SYDVKM. J gave up 9 bases and V 5 bases, and 10 bases lay outside the gene matches. Unique molecular identifiers were present on the cDNA, and a universal primer site came from template switching. From the 5' RACE reads, TCRdb called clonotypes with MiXCR, one entry per CDR3 protein. The data hold hundreds of thousands of distinct CDR3 sequences, with more than 9% observed a single time. Another study also made use of these data, one on yellow fever vaccine responses in identical twins.

The rearrangement uses TRBV28 and TRBJ2-1, with 13 nucleotides matching TRBD2. The receptor's source is a woman between 18 and 29 years old in good health. Sequenced input: PBMCs. The CDR3 DNA reads as TGTGCCAGCAGTAAGATGGGACTAGCGGGGTTCGGTGAGCAGTTCTTC. This codes for CASSKMGLAGFGEQFF. The whole variable domain, remainder taken from reference TRBV28 and TRBJ2-1, is DVKVTQSSRYLVKRTGEKVFLECVQDMDHENMFWYRQDPGLGLRLIYFSYDVKMKEKGDIPEGYSVSREKKERFSLILESASTNQTSMYLCASSKMGLAGFGEQFFGPGTRLTVL.